The 28 T cell receptor beta chains below were found in one sample sequenced in a study of blood T cells in healthy people across ages. The second PCR ran about 6 to 11 cycles with a sample-barcoded 5' primer and J-beta primers. MiXCR, applied by TCRdb to the 5' RACE reads, yields one record per CDR3 protein. The sample shows some 1,800,000 distinct CDR3 sequences, 30% to 40% of them seen only once. Sequenced: blood. The receptors shown here come from a human donor in good health.

This clonotype was found a few times. This chain links TRBV7-2 with TRBJ2-7; 11 bases are shared with TRBD2. V lost 1 base, J lost 2 bases, and 7 bases stayed unmatched. CDR3 size: 17 residues. Germline V gene lookup returns CDR1 SGHTA and CDR2 FQGNSA. The DNA of the CDR3 is TGTGCCAGCAGCTTAGTAGCGGGGGGGATGATGGCCTACGAGCAGTACTTC. The encoded protein is CASSLVAGGMMAYEQYF.

In this sample, this clonotype turned up many times. The chain uses TRBV7-2 and TRBJ2-7, with D tentatively TRBD1 or TRBD2 (5 bases each). CDR3 length equals 14 residues. V dropped 4 bases and J dropped 4 bases, with 14 bases sitting between them. Germline V CDR1 and CDR2: SGHTA, FQGNSA. For the CDR3, the DNA is TGTGCCAGCAGCTCACCGGGGCAGACTTACGAGCAGTACTTC. Its protein product is CASSSPGQTYEQYF.

This clonotype was seen more than once but under ten times. DNA for the CDR3: TGCGCCAGCAGCCAAGGGTCTAGCCCGAAGGGTGAGCAGTTCTTC. This sequence encodes CASSQGSSPKGEQFF. The chain uses TRBV4-3 and TRBJ2-1; D is possibly TRBD2 (5 bases). The germline CDR1 and CDR2 sequences are LGHNA and YSLEER. V was clipped by 1 base and J by 9 bases, with 16 bases between them. The CDR3 contains 15 residues.

In its sample, this clonotype was seen a few times. V is TRBV4-3 and J is TRBJ1-1, with D unclear. This CDR3 region has 15 residues. Germline V gene data show CDR1 as LGHNA and CDR2 as YSLEER. V was shortened by 1 base and J by 0 bases, with 9 bases between the two germline ends. The CDR3 sequence is CASSQGRTMNTEAFF. CDR3 bases: TGCGCCAGCAGCCAAGGGAGAACAATGAACACTGAAGCTTTCTTT.

This sequence joins TRBV7-9 and TRBJ1-1; the D is unclear. This CDR3 comprises 13 residues. In germline, CDR1 is SEHNR, CDR2 FQNEAQ (reference sequence). Trimming removed 6 bases from V and 3 bases from J, with 11 bases in between. CDR3 loop: CASRLGFDTEAFF. The CDR3, as DNA: TGTGCCAGCAGGCTAGGCTTCGACACTGAAGCTTTCTTT.

The V call is TRBV9, the J call TRBJ1-2; perhaps TRBD1 as D (6 bases). V was trimmed by 5 bases and J by 4 bases, leaving 18 bases between them. Looked up from germline, CDR1 is SGDLS and CDR2 is YYNGEE. The CDR3 length is 15 residues. DNA of the CDR3: TGTGCCAGCAGTCGCGGACAGTCCGGTAGCTATGGCTACACCTTC. Its protein is CASSRGQSGSYGYTF.

The rearrangement uses TRBV6-6 and TRBJ1-1; no reliable D call. This CDR3 spans 13 amino acids. The germline V gene encodes CDR1 MNHNY and CDR2 SVGAGI (reference sequence). V was trimmed by 6 bases and J by 3 bases, leaving 11 bases between them. The CDR3 bases are TGTGCCAGCAGCGACCGATGGGACACTGAAGCTTTCTTT. The encoded protein is CASSDRWDTEAFF.

This clonotype appeared many times. J is TRBJ2-5 and V is TRBV4-3; D call uncertain. Germline values: CDR1 LGHNA, CDR2 YSLEER. CDR3 length equals 17 residues. V was trimmed by 0 bases and J by 1 base, leaving 15 bases between them. The CDR3 sequence is CASSQDLGRHIQETQYF. As DNA, the CDR3 is TGCGCCAGCAGCCAAGATCTTGGCAGGCACATCCAAGAGACCCAGTACTTC.

Only a few counts were recorded for this clonotype. The rearrangement joins TRBV20-1 to TRBJ2-3; D is ambiguous. Germline V gene sequence: CDR1 DFQATT, CDR2 SNEGSKA (reference sequence). The CDR3 length is 15 residues. V was clipped by 4 bases and J by 0 bases, with 14 bases between them. The CDR3 sequence is CSAISVQYSTDTQYF. CDR3 sequence (DNA): TGCAGTGCTATATCGGTCCAATATAGCACAGATACGCAGTATTTT.

The V gene is TRBV20-1, the J gene TRBJ1-1; D is perhaps TRBD1 (5 bases). Germline V lookup: CDR1 DFQATT, CDR2 SNEGSKA (reference sequence). The CDR3 contains 11 residues. Trimming took off 3 bases at V and 5 bases at J, with 7 bases between the two ends. This CDR3 is CSASGGTEAFF. In DNA, the CDR3 is TGCAGTGCTAGCGGGGGGACTGAAGCTTTCTTT.

This clonotype has more than one count but fewer than ten. The V gene is TRBV11-2, the J gene TRBJ2-5; unclear D gene. V was cut by 1 base and J by 0 bases, with 9 bases left in between. The CDR3 is 15 residues long. Germline V CDR1 and CDR2: SGHAT, FQNNGV. The CDR3 protein is CASSLGLAHQETQYF. The CDR3, as DNA: TGTGCCAGCAGCTTAGGTTTGGCGCACCAAGAGACCCAGTACTTC.

The gene calls are TRBV15 and TRBJ2-5; maybe TRBD1 (5 bases). The ends were cut back, 6 bases at V and 5 bases at J, with 13 bases in the middle. Germline CDR1 is LNHNV and CDR2 is YYDKDF (reference sequence). This CDR3 region has 13 residues. The CDR3 coding sequence is TGTGCCACCAGTGGGGCTAGTACCGAGACCCAGTACTTC. It translates to CATSGASTETQYF. Looking up the rest from reference TRBV15 and TRBJ2-5 gives the full variable domain: DAMVIQNPRYQVTQFGKPVTLSCSQTLNHNVMYWYQQKSSQAPKLLFHYYDKDFNNEADTPDNFQSRRPNTSFCFLDIRSPGLGDTAMYLCATSGASTETQYFGPGTRLLVL.

The chain couples TRBV12-3 or TRBV12-4 to TRBJ2-3, with TRBD1 identical over 9 bases. The CDR3 totals 16 residues. Unmatched junction bases numbered 8, after V lost 5 bases and J lost 2 bases. CDR3 sequence reads: CASSHAGTGSTDTQYF. The CDR3 nucleotides are TGTGCCAGCAGTCACGCCGGGACAGGGTCCACAGATACGCAGTATTTT.

The sample holds many counts of this clonotype. The J gene is TRBJ2-7, the V gene TRBV15, with TRBD2 matching over 7 bases. The V and J ends lost 1 base and 7 bases, in that order; junction bases with no gene match: 4. The germline V gene encodes CDR1 LNHNV and CDR2 YYDKDF (reference sequence). The CDR3 has 13 residues. The CDR3 region is CATSRVRGGEQYF. In nucleotides, the CDR3 is TGTGCCACCAGCAGAGTCCGCGGGGGAGAGCAGTACTTC.

This sequence joins TRBV5-1 and TRBJ2-3, with TRBD1 matching 7 bases. The length of the CDR3 is 13 residues. Per germline, CDR1 SGHRS and CDR2 YFSETQ. Trimming at V came to 6 bases and at J to 1 base, leaving 2 bases not matched to a gene. The CDR3 sequence is CASNTGGTDTQYF. For the CDR3, the DNA is TGCGCCAGCAATACAGGGGGCACAGATACGCAGTATTTT.

This sequence joins TRBV4-2 and TRBJ1-1; D might be TRBD1 (5 bases). V shed 2 bases and J shed 1 base, with 17 bases lying between them. The CDR3 consists of 17 residues. Germline assignment: CDR1 LGHNA and CDR2 YNFKEQ. CDR3 sequence reads: CASSQKTGTGTNTEAFF. The CDR3 bases are TGTGCCAGCAGCCAAAAAACGGGTACAGGAACGAACACTGAAGCTTTCTTT.

The chain couples TRBV20-1 to TRBJ2-1; 9 bases are a match to TRBD2. The J call is uncertain, as TRBJ2-7 better fits the DNA end. Germline CDR1 and CDR2: DFQATT and SNEGSKA (reference sequence). There are 14 residues in the CDR3. The CDR3 loop is CSARVQRGVYEQYF. The CDR3 region has the DNA TGCAGTGCTAGGGTGCAGCGGGGGGTCTACGAGCAGTACTTC.

The rearrangement links TRBV20-1 to TRBJ1-2; D uncertain. Germline assignment: CDR1 DFQATT and CDR2 SNEGSKA (reference sequence). The V and J ends lost 5 bases and 0 bases respectively, with 22 bases between them. The CDR3 totals 17 residues. The CDR3 protein is CSAPPSGRLATNYGYTF. The CDR3 DNA reads as TGCAGTGCTCCTCCCAGCGGACGGCTAGCCACTAACTATGGCTACACCTTC.

The chain carries TRBV12-3 or TRBV12-4 and TRBJ2-3; 7 bases align to TRBD2. The CDR3 has 14 residues. V lost 8 bases and J lost 4; bases outside the gene matches: 9. The DNA for the CDR3 is TGTGCCAGCGCCGGGAGCGGGAAGGCAGATACGCAGTATTTT. This encodes CASAGSGKADTQYF.

This chain uses TRBV20-1 with TRBJ2-6, with D possibly TRBD2 on 6 matching bases. The ends were cut back, 6 bases at V and 6 bases at J, with 15 bases in the middle. The CDR3 is 14 amino acids. CDR1 is DFQATT and CDR2 is SNEGSKA in the germline V gene (reference sequence). CDR3 sequence: CSALSGTEANVLTF. The CDR3, as DNA: TGCAGTGCCTTATCCGGGACTGAGGCCAACGTCCTGACTTTC.

The CDR3 nucleotides read TGTGCCAGCAGCTTACTGTCCTCTGGGGCAGATACGCAGTATTTT. It codes for CASSLLSSGADTQYF. V and J are TRBV7-2 and TRBJ2-3; D gene ambiguous. Germline CDR1 and CDR2: SGHTA and FQGNSA. The V end lost 2 bases, the J end lost 4 bases, and 13 bases lay between the germline ends. The CDR3 length is 15 residues.

The chain carries TRBV12-3 or TRBV12-4 and TRBJ2-7; TRBD2 agrees at 7 bases. With 5 bases clipped from V and 2 bases from J, the junction kept 6 bases outside the gene matches. This CDR3 region has 14 residues. CDR3 DNA: TGTGCCAGCAGTACAAGGGAGGGAACCTACGAGCAGTACTTC. The encoded protein is CASSTREGTYEQYF.

This clonotype has just a few counts. CDR3: CASSSTTDYEQYF. The CDR3 DNA follows: TGTGCCAGCAGTTCAACTACCGACTACGAGCAGTACTTC. The chain joins TRBV27 to TRBJ2-5; D gene uncertain. The J call may be incorrect, as the DNA end agrees better with TRBJ2-7. From germline, CDR1 is MNHEY and CDR2 SMNVEV (reference sequence). The CDR3 loop spans 13 amino acids.

The chain joins TRBV20-1 to TRBJ1-6; TRBD1 is a possible D gene (5 bases). Germline CDR1 and CDR2: DFQATT and SNEGSKA (reference sequence). The CDR3 has 14 residues. This CDR3 is CRPSGGGYNSPLHF. CDR3 nucleotide sequence: TGCAGGCCTAGCGGGGGTGGTTATAATTCACCCCTCCACTTT.

In DNA, the CDR3 is TGTGCCTGGATTCGAGGCGGTACTGAAGCTTTCTTT. Encoded protein: CAWIRGGTEAFF. This chain links TRBV30 with TRBJ1-1; D is uncertain. Trimming took off 4 bases at V and 5 bases at J, with 11 bases between the two ends. The CDR3 sequence is 12 residues long. The germline V gene encodes CDR1 GTSNPN and CDR2 SVGIG (reference sequence).

V gene TRBV20-1 combines with J gene TRBJ1-1, with D possibly TRBD1 on 6 matching bases. The ends were cut back, 6 bases at V and 2 bases at J, with 13 bases in the middle. The CDR3 is 13 amino acids. CDR1 is DFQATT, CDR2 SNEGSKA, per germline (reference sequence). The DNA of the CDR3 is TGCAGTGCAATCTGGGGGCTTAACACTGAAGCTTTCTTT. Residues: CSAIWGLNTEAFF.

The rearrangement uses TRBV9 and TRBJ1-1, with 7 bases lining up with TRBD1. The germline CDR1 and CDR2 sequences are SGDLS and YYNGEE. The CDR3 length is 15 residues. V shed 0 bases and J 4 bases; nucleotides not matched to a gene: 6. CDR3 nucleotides: TGTGCCAGCAGCGTAGGGGGACAGTGGAGCACTGAAGCTTTCTTT. Translating it yields CASSVGGQWSTEAFF.

This chain links TRBV27 with TRBJ2-7, with TRBD1 matching over 7 bases. With V trimmed by 4 bases and J by 7 bases, 13 bases remained unmatched. CDR1 and CDR2 (germline): MNHEY, SMNVEV (reference sequence). The length of the CDR3 is 15 residues. In DNA, the CDR3 is TGTGCCAGCAGTTGGGACAGCCTACCTGCGAGGGAGCAGTACTTC. Its translation: CASSWDSLPAREQYF.